This T cell receptor (beta chain) was documented in a study of T cell responses to AZD1222 COVID-19 vaccine. Study-wide findings and caveats: Unmutated variant regions reportedly attract nearly half of all spike-specific TCRs.

Germline V gene lookup returns CDR1 SGHTA and CDR2 FQGNSA. The length of the CDR3 is 14 residues. Between the trimmed V and J ends, which lost 1 base and 2 bases, there was a span of 9 bases. The repertoire was sequenced with immunoSEQ multiplex PCR; TCRdb's copy has only in-frame clones and lacks some. Among 100,000 or so clones listed, just over 85% were seen once. This clone was detected only once. No antigen is known for it. This clonotype originated in an adult who received the AZD1222 COVID-19 vaccine. The chain has TRBV7-2 and TRBJ2-7, with TRBD2 as a possible D gene (5 bases). The material was peripheral blood, obtained 28 days after the second AZD1222 dose. In DNA form, the CDR3 reads TGTGCCAGCAGCTTAGAGACTAACCCCTACGAGCAGTACTTC. Its protein product is CASSLETNPYEQYF.